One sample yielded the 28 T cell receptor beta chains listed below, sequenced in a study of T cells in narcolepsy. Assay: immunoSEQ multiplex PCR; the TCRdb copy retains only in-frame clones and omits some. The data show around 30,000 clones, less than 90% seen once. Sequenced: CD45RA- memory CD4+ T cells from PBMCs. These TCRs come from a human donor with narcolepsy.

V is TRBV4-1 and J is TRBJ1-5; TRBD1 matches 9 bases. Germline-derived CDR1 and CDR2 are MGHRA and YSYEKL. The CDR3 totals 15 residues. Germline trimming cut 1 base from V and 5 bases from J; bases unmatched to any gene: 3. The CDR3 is CASSQGDRGDQPQHF. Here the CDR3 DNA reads TGCGCCAGCAGCCAAGGAGACAGGGGGGATCAGCCCCAGCATTTT.

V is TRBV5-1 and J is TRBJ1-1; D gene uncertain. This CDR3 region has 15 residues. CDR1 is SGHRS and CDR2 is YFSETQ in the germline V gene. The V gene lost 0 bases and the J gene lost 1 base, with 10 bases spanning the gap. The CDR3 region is CASSLELQRNTEAFF. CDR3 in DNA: TGCGCCAGCAGCTTGGAGTTACAGAGGAACACTGAAGCTTTCTTT. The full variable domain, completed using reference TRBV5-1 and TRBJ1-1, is KAGVTQTPRYLIKTRGQQVTLSCSPISGHRSVSWYQQTPGQGLQFLFEYFSETQRNKGNFPGRFSGRQFSNSRSEMNVSTLELGDSALYLCASSLELQRNTEAFFGQGTRLTVV.

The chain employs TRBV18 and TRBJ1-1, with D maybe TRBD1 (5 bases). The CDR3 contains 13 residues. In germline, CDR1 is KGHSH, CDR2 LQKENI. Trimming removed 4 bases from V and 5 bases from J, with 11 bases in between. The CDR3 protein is CASSLTGTTEAFF. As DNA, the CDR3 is TGTGCCAGCTCACTTACAGGTACGACTGAAGCTTTCTTT.

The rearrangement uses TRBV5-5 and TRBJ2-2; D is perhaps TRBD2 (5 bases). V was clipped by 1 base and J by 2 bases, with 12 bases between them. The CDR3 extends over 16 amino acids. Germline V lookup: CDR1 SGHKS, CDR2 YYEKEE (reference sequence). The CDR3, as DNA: TGTGCCAGCAGCTTGCGGGGTAGCGTCAACACCGGGGAGCTGTTTTTT. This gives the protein CASSLRGSVNTGELFF.

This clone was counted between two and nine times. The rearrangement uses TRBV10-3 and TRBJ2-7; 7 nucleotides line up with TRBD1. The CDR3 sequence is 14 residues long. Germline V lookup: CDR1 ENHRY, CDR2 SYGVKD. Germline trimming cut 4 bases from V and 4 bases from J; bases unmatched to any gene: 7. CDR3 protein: CAISASSGGYEQYF. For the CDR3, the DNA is TGTGCCATCAGTGCATCGTCAGGGGGTTACGAGCAGTACTTC.

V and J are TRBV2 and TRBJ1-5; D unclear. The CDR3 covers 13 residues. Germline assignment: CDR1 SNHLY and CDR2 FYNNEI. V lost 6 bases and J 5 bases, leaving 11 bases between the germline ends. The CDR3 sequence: CASRAQRDQPQHF. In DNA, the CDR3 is TGTGCCAGCAGGGCTCAACGGGATCAGCCCCAGCATTTT.

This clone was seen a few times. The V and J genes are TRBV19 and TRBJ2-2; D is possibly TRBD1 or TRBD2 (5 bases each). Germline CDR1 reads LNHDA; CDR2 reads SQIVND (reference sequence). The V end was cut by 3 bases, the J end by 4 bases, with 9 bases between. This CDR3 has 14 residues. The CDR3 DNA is TGTGCCAGTAGTATGTATGGGGGCACCGGGGAGCTGTTTTTT. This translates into CASSMYGGTGELFF.

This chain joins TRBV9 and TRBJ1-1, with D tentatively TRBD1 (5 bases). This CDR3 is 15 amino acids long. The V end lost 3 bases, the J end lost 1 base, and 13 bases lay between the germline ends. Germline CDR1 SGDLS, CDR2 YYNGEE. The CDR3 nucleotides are TGTGCCAGCAGCGCCTTGGGGCACGGGAACACTGAAGCTTTCTTT. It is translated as CASSALGHGNTEAFF. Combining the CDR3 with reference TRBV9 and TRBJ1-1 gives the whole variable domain DSGVTQTPKHLITATGQRVTLRCSPRSGDLSVYWYQQSLDQGLQFLIQYYNGEERAKGNILERFSAQQFPDLHSELNLSSLELGDSALYFCASSALGHGNTEAFFGQGTRLTVV.

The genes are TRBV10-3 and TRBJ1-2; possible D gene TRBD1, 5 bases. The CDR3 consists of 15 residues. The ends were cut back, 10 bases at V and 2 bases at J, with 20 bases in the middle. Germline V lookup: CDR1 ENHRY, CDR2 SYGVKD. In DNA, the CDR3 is TGTGCCACACTGAGACAGCTAACCTCGAACTATGGCTACACCTTC. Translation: CATLRQLTSNYGYTF.

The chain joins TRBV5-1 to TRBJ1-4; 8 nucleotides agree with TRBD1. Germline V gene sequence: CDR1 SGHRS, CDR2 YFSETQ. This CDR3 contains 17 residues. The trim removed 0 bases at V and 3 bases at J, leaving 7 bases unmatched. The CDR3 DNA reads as TGCGCCAGCAGCTTGGCCGGGTCAGGGGGCCCTAATGAAAAACTGTTTTTT. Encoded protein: CASSLAGSGGPNEKLFF.

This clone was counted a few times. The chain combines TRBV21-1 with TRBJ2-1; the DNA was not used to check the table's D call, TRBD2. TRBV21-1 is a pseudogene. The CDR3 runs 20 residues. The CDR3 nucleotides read TGTGCCAGCACCGGAGGGGAGTGGACACCACTCAGGAGCTCCTACAATGAGCAGTTCTTC. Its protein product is CASTGGEWTPLRSSYNEQFF.

The CDR3 sequence: CASSPLPGRNNSPLHF. CDR3 nucleotide sequence: TGTGCCAGCTCACCCTTACCGGGTCGCAATAATTCACCCCTCCACTTT. This chain links TRBV18 with TRBJ1-6; no clear D. This CDR3 is built from 16 residues. V lost 3 bases and J lost 5, with 14 bases in between. Looked up from germline, CDR1 is KGHSH and CDR2 is LQKENI.

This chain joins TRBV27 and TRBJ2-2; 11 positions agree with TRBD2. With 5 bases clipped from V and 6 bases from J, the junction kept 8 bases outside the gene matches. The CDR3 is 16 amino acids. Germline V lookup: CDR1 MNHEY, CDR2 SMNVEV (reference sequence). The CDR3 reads CASSPLAGGTPGELFF. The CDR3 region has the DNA TGTGCCAGCAGTCCGCTAGCGGGGGGCACCCCCGGGGAGCTGTTTTTT.

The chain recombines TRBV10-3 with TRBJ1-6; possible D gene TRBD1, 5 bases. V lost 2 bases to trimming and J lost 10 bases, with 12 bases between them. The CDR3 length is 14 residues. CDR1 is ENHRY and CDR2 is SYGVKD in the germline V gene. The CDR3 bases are TGTGCCATCAGTGAGCGGCAGGGAGGATCACCCCTCCACTTT. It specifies CAISERQGGSPLHF.

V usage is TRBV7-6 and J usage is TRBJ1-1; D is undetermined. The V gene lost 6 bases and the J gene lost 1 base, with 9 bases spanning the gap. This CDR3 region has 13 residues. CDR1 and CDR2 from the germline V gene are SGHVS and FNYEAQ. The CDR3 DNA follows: TGTGCCAGCAGTTCCGACACGAACACTGAAGCTTTCTTT. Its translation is CASSSDTNTEAFF.

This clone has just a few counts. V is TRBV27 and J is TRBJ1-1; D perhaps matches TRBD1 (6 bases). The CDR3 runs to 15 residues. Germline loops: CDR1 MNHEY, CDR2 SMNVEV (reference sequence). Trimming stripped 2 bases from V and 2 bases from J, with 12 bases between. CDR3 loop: CASSLRGQGNTEAFF. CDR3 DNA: TGTGCCAGCAGTTTACGGGGGCAGGGAAACACTGAAGCTTTCTTT.

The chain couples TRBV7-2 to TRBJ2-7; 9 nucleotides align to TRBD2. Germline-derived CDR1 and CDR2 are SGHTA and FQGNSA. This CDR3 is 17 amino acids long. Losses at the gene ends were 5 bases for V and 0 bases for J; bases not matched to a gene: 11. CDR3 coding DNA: TGTGCCAGCAGCCCCCCCAGCGGGGGGACCATCTCCTACGAGCAGTACTTC. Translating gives CASSPPSGGTISYEQYF.

CDR3 nucleotides: TGTGCCAGCAGAATCGGGCTCGCAGGGCCGGCACCCCTCCACTTT. Protein product: CASRIGLAGPAPLHF. The V call is TRBV27, the J call TRBJ1-6; D is possibly TRBD1 (5 bases). Trimming stripped 6 bases from V and 11 bases from J, with 20 bases between. The CDR3 sequence is 15 residues long. In germline, CDR1 is MNHEY, CDR2 SMNVEV (reference sequence).

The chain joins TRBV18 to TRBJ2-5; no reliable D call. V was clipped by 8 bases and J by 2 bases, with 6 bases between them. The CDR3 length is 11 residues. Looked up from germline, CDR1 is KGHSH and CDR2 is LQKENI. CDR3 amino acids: CASTAQETQYF. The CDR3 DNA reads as TGTGCCAGCACAGCGCAAGAGACCCAGTACTTC. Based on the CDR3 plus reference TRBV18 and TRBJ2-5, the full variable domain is NAGVMQNPRHLVRRRGQEARLRCSPMKGHSHVYWYRQLPEEGLKFMVYLQKENIIDESGMPKERFSAEFPKEGPSILRIQQVVRGDSAAYFCASTAQETQYFGPGTRLLVL.

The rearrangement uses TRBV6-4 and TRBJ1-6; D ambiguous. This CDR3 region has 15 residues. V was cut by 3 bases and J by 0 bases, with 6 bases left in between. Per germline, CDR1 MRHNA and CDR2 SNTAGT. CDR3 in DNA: TGTGCCAGCAGTGAAGGGAGCTCCTATAATTCACCCCTCCACTTT. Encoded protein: CASSEGSSYNSPLHF.

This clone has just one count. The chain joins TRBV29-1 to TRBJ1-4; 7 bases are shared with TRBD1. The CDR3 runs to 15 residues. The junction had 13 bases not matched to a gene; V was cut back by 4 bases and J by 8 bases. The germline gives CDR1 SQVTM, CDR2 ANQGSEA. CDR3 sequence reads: CSVGVTGTASEKLFF. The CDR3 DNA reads TGCAGCGTTGGTGTTACCGGGACAGCCAGCGAAAAACTGTTTTTT. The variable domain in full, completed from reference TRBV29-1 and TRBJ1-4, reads SAVISQKPSRDICQRGTSLTIQCQVDSQVTMMFWYRQQPGQSLTLIATANQGSEATYESGFVIDKFPISRPNLTFSTLTVSNMSPEDSSIYLCSVGVTGTASEKLFFGSGTQLSVL.

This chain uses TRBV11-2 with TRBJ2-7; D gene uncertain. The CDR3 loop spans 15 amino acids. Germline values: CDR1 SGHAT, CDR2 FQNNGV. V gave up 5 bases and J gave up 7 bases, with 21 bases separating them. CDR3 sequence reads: CASSRQTRTDGEQYF. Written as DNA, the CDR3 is TGTGCCAGCAGCCGCCAGACTCGGACGGATGGGGAGCAGTACTTC.

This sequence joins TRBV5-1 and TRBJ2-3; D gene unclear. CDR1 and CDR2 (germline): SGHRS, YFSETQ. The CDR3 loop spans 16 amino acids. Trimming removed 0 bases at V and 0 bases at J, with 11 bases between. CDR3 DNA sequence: TGCGCCAGCAGCTTGGGGGGAAATCCTAGCACAGATACGCAGTATTTT. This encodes CASSLGGNPSTDTQYF.

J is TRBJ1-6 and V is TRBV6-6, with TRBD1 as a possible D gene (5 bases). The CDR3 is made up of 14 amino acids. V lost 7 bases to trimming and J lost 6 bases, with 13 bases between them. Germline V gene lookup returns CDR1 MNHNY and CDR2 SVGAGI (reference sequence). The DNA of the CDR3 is TGTGCCAGCAACACCGGGACGAGTAATTCACCCCTCCACTTT. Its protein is CASNTGTSNSPLHF.

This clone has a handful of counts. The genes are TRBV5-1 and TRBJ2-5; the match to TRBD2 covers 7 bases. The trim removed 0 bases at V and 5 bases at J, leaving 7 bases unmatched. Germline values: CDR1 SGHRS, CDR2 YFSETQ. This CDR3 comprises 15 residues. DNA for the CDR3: TGCGCCAGCAGCTTGGGTGGACTAGTACGGGAGACCCAGTACTTC. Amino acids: CASSLGGLVRETQYF.

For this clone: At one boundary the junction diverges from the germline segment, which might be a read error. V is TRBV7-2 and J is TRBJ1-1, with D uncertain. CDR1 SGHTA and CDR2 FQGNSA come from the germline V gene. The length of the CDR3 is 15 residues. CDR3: CASKIIASVNTKAFF. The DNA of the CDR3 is TGTGCCAGCAAGATCATCGCCTCGGTGAACACTAAAGCTTTCTTT.

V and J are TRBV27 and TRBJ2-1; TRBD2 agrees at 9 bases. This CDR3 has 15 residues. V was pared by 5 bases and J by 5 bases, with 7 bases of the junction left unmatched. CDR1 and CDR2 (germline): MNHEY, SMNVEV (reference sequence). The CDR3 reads CASSPRGGLNNEQFF. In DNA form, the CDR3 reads TGTGCCAGCAGTCCGCGGGGGGGCCTGAACAATGAGCAGTTCTTC.

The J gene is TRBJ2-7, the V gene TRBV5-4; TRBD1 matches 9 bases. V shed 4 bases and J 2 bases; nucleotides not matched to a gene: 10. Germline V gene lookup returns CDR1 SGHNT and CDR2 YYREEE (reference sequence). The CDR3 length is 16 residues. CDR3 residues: CASSAPWRDRAYEQYF. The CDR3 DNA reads TGTGCCAGCAGCGCGCCCTGGAGGGACAGGGCCTACGAGCAGTACTTC.